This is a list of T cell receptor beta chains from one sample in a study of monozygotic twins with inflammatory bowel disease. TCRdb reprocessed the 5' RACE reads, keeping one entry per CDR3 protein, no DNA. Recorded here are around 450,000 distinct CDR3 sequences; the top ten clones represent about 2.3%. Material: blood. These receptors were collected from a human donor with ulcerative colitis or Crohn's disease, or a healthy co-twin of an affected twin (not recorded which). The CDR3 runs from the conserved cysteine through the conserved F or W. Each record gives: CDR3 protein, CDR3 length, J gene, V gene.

CDR3aa: CASSSPRQTNTGELFF; len: 16; j_gene: TRBJ2-2; v_gene: TRBV6-2/TRBV6-3
CDR3aa: CASSRDGGQRYEQYF; len: 15; j_gene: TRBJ2-7; v_gene: TRBV4-1
CDR3aa: CASSLAPVEQFF; len: 12; j_gene: TRBJ2-1; v_gene: TRBV7-2
CDR3aa: CSARMTGGHGYTF; len: 13; j_gene: TRBJ1-2; v_gene: TRBV20-1
CDR3aa: CSVRWATSYEQYF; len: 13; j_gene: TRBJ2-7; v_gene: TRBV29-1
CDR3aa: CASGTQGGTQYF; len: 12; j_gene: TRBJ2-3; v_gene: TRBV6-6
CDR3aa: CASSRPAGHDDEAFF; len: 15; j_gene: TRBJ1-1; v_gene: TRBV7-9
CDR3aa: CASSRGAYEQYF; len: 12; j_gene: TRBJ2-7; v_gene: TRBV12-3/TRBV12-4
CDR3aa: CASSLTSGELFF; len: 12; j_gene: TRBJ2-2; v_gene: TRBV7-3
CDR3aa: CASSDALADNEQFF; len: 14; j_gene: TRBJ2-1; v_gene: TRBV2
CDR3aa: CSAEKGTNSYEQYF; len: 14; j_gene: TRBJ2-7; v_gene: TRBV29-1
CDR3aa: CASSGSGTNTGELFF; len: 15; j_gene: TRBJ2-2; v_gene: TRBV7-2
CDR3aa: CSARGATSLETQYF; len: 14; j_gene: TRBJ2-5; v_gene: TRBV20-1
CDR3aa: CASSFGFGEQYF; len: 12; j_gene: TRBJ2-7; v_gene: TRBV12-3/TRBV12-4
CDR3aa: CASSPGSGRGLGMQYF; len: 16; j_gene: TRBJ2-4; v_gene: TRBV2
CDR3aa: CSVVDGTPDYEQYF; len: 14; j_gene: TRBJ2-7; v_gene: TRBV29-1
CDR3aa: CASSEILSSGGYEQYF; len: 16; j_gene: TRBJ2-7; v_gene: TRBV6-1
CDR3aa: CSAERAGHNSPLHF; len: 14; j_gene: TRBJ1-6; v_gene: TRBV20-1
CDR3aa: CASKAGQSYEQYF; len: 13; j_gene: TRBJ2-7; v_gene: TRBV5-1
CDR3aa: CASSLAPGWRTGELFF; len: 16; j_gene: TRBJ2-2; v_gene: TRBV5-1
CDR3aa: CASSYEVVGRGPQFF; len: 15; j_gene: TRBJ2-1; v_gene: TRBV6-5
CDR3aa: CASSPSGAWGNEKLFF; len: 16; j_gene: TRBJ1-4; v_gene: TRBV12-3/TRBV12-4